These 20 T cell receptor beta chains came from one sample sequenced in a study of cytomegalovirus exposure and HLA in healthy donors (dated by TCRdb to about 2017). Libraries were made using the immunoSEQ multiplex PCR assay. The source is immuneACCESS, and TCRdb retained only in-frame sequences with V and J called. Part of the clones is not carried over; for the studies checked, unresolved V genes explain less than half of this, and the remainder is unexplained. This sample has about 190,000 clones in its table, and approximately 84% of those were observed once. Clones ranked in the top ten supply approximately 3% of the sample. Sequencing input: PBMCs. All receptors come from a woman under 30 in good health and CMV-seropositive.

The rearrangement links TRBV7-6 to TRBJ2-2; tentative D call: TRBD2 (5 bases). The CDR3 is 17 residues long. Between the trimmed V and J ends, which lost 1 base and 6 bases, there was a span of 18 bases. Germline CDR1 and CDR2: SGHVS and FNYEAQ. The CDR3 bases are TGTGCCAGCAGCTTAGGTTTTGGCGGGCGTAACCCCGGGGAGCTGTTTTTT. Its protein is CASSLGFGGRNPGELFF. Using reference TRBV7-6 and TRBJ2-2 for the parts outside the CDR3, the full variable domain is GAGVSQSPRYKVTKRGQDVALRCDPISGHVSLYWYRQALGQGPEFLTYFNYEAQQDKSGLPNDRFSAERPEGSISTLTIQRTEQRDSAMYRCASSLGFGGRNPGELFFGEGSRLTVL.

V gene TRBV5-5 combines with J gene TRBJ2-7; D unresolved. CDR3 size: 14 residues. The V gene lost 5 bases and the J gene lost 0 bases, with 12 bases spanning the gap. Germline lookup yields CDR1 SGHKS and CDR2 YYEKEE (reference sequence). The CDR3, as DNA: TGTGCCAGCAGATACGGGTCCGACTCCTACGAGCAGTACTTC. Protein sequence: CASRYGSDSYEQYF.

This chain uses TRBV7-9 with TRBJ2-1; D ambiguous. V was trimmed by 5 bases and J by 3 bases, leaving 5 bases between them. The CDR3 length is 12 residues. Looked up from germline, CDR1 is SEHNR and CDR2 is FQNEAQ (reference sequence). The CDR3 DNA sequence: TGTGCCAGCAGCCCAAACTACAATGAGCAGTTCTTC. Translation gives CASSPNYNEQFF.

The V call is TRBV2, the J call TRBJ2-3; no reliable D call. Germline assignment: CDR1 SNHLY and CDR2 FYNNEI. V lost 6 bases and J 1 base, leaving 11 bases between the germline ends. This CDR3 is 14 amino acids long. The CDR3 loop is CASRPRPRTDTQYF. CDR3 in DNA: TGTGCCAGCAGACCTAGGCCCCGCACAGATACGCAGTATTTT.

V usage is TRBV6-5 and J usage is TRBJ2-6, with D possibly matching TRBD2 (5 bases). CDR1 is MNHEY, CDR2 SVGAGI, per germline. This CDR3 spans 13 amino acids. Trimming pared 7 bases from V and 2 bases from J, leaving 6 bases between. CDR3 amino acids: CASKEAGANVLTF. CDR3 bases: TGTGCCAGCAAGGAGGCTGGGGCCAACGTCCTGACTTTC.

This clone was detected only a few times. The chain recombines TRBV19 with TRBJ1-2; D unresolved. The V and J ends lost 0 bases and 6 bases respectively, with 11 bases between them. This CDR3 is built from 14 residues. Germline V gene lookup returns CDR1 LNHDA and CDR2 SQIVND (reference sequence). For the CDR3, the DNA is TGTGCCAGTAGTATAGAGCCGTTACGGGATGGCTACACCTTC. As protein: CASSIEPLRDGYTF.

The chain couples TRBV9 to TRBJ2-1; D is perhaps TRBD2 (5 bases). The CDR3 covers 17 residues. CDR1 and CDR2 from the germline V gene are SGDLS and YYNGEE. Trimming stripped 0 bases from V and 0 bases from J, with 13 bases between. DNA of the CDR3: TGTGCCAGCAGCGTAGGGGGAGCGACAAGCTCCTACAATGAGCAGTTCTTC. Encoded protein: CASSVGGATSSYNEQFF. The complete variable domain, with remaining parts taken from reference TRBV9 and TRBJ2-1, reads DSGVTQTPKHLITATGQRVTLRCSPRSGDLSVYWYQQSLDQGLQFLIQYYNGEERAKGNILERFSAQQFPDLHSELNLSSLELGDSALYFCASSVGGATSSYNEQFFGPGTRLTVL.

This clone was observed a few times. V is TRBV19 and J is TRBJ2-5; unclear D gene. Germline assignment: CDR1 LNHDA and CDR2 SQIVND (reference sequence). V was trimmed by 5 bases and J by 5 bases, leaving 12 bases between them. This CDR3 is built from 13 residues. The CDR3, as DNA: TGTGCCAGTAGTTGGCGGAGTTCGGAGACCCAGTACTTC. Translating it yields CASSWRSSETQYF.

This clone has only a few counts. The V gene is TRBV18, the J gene TRBJ1-6, with 9 bases identical to TRBD1. Trimming cost V 3 bases and J 7 bases; bases outside gene matches: 4. CDR1 and CDR2 from the germline V gene are KGHSH and LQKENI. The CDR3 is made up of 15 amino acids. CDR3 DNA sequence: TGTGCCAGCTCACCCCGGGACAGGGTGAATTCACCCCTCCACTTT. Its protein is CASSPRDRVNSPLHF.

This clone was picked up a small number of times. The chain uses TRBV29-1 and TRBJ2-7; 7 nucleotides match TRBD1. The V segment lost 6 bases and the J segment 6 bases; nucleotides outside the gene matches: 11. This CDR3 is built from 13 residues. CDR1 is SQVTM, CDR2 ANQGSEA, per germline. CDR3 residues: CSVRQGTSREQYF. The CDR3 DNA sequence: TGCAGCGTAAGACAGGGTACCTCTCGCGAGCAGTACTTC.

The rearrangement uses TRBV7-8 and TRBJ1-1, with 8 nucleotides matching TRBD1. V lost 8 bases to trimming and J lost 4 bases; unmatched junction nucleotides: 9. The CDR3 sequence is 14 residues long. Germline loops: CDR1 SGHVS, CDR2 FQNEAQ. CDR3 loop: CASLSNRGVTEAFF. The DNA of the CDR3 is TGTGCCAGCCTCTCCAACAGGGGGGTCACTGAAGCTTTCTTT. The whole variable domain, filled in from reference TRBV7-8 and TRBJ1-1, reads GAGVSQSPRYKVAKRGQDVALRCDPISGHVSLFWYQQALGQGPEFLTYFQNEAQLDKSGLPSDRFFAERPEGSVSTLKIQRTQQEDSAVYLCASLSNRGVTEAFFGQGTRLTVV.

This clone was picked up many times. The rearrangement uses TRBV6-5 and TRBJ2-7; 13 bases agree with TRBD2. The CDR3 has 15 residues. Per germline, CDR1 MNHEY and CDR2 SVGAGI. Unmatched junction bases numbered 2, after V lost 5 bases and J lost 1 base. CDR3 sequence reads: CASSQTSGGSYEQYF. The CDR3 coding sequence is TGTGCCAGCAGTCAGACTAGCGGGGGGTCCTACGAGCAGTACTTC.

The sample holds a few counts of this clone. This rearrangement joins TRBV7-3 to TRBJ1-1; D is uncertain. Trimming pared 3 bases from V and 1 base from J, leaving 6 bases between. CDR3 length: 13 amino acids. Germline CDR1 SGHTA, CDR2 FQGTGA. DNA of the CDR3: TGTGCCAGCAGCTTTGACACGAACACTGAAGCTTTCTTT. This gives the protein CASSFDTNTEAFF.

In its sample, this clone was seen once. The rearrangement uses TRBV7-6 and TRBJ1-2; 9 positions agree with TRBD1. With V trimmed by 5 bases and J by 9 bases, 25 bases remained unmatched. The germline gives CDR1 SGHVS, CDR2 FNYEAQ. This CDR3 region has 19 residues. CDR3 residues: CASSLFSRDRDPILTSYTF. The CDR3 nucleotides are TGTGCCAGCAGCCTATTTTCTCGGGACAGGGACCCAATACTAACTAGCTACACCTTC.

The chain uses TRBV7-8 and TRBJ2-7; TRBD2 aligns across 8 bases. The ends lost 5 bases at V and 0 bases at J; junction bases unmatched: 12. Germline V gene data show CDR1 as SGHVS and CDR2 as FQNEAQ. The CDR3 is 17 residues long. In DNA form, the CDR3 reads TGTGCCAGCAGCGCCAGAGCGAGCGGGGGACACTCCTACGAGCAGTACTTC. Its translation is CASSARASGGHSYEQYF.

The chain's CDR3 is CATFHEKLFF. In nucleotides, the CDR3 is TGCGCCACTTTCCATGAAAAACTGTTTTTT. The chain couples TRBV10-2 to TRBJ1-4; D gene unclear. From germline, CDR1 is WSHSY and CDR2 SAAADI. V was shortened by 10 bases and J by 6 bases, with 6 bases between the two germline ends. The CDR3 is 10 residues long.

CDR3 nucleotides: TGTGCCAGTAGTGTCGGGACTGCAACTAATGAAAAACTGTTTTTT. Protein: CASSVGTATNEKLFF. V gene TRBV19 combines with J gene TRBJ1-4, with D perhaps matching TRBD1 (5 bases). Germline loops: CDR1 LNHDA, CDR2 SQIVND (reference sequence). Trimming stripped 5 bases from V and 0 bases from J, with 10 bases between. This CDR3 region has 15 residues.

The chain links TRBV6-6 to TRBJ1-4; 8 bases align to TRBD1. Germline V lookup: CDR1 MNHNY, CDR2 SVGAGI (reference sequence). This CDR3 is built from 15 residues. The junction had 8 bases not matched to a gene; V was cut back by 4 bases and J by 7 bases. The CDR3 nucleotides are TGTGCCAGCAGTTCCGAGGACAGGGTTTTTGAAAAACTGTTTTTT. Its protein product is CASSSEDRVFEKLFF.

The chain couples TRBV4-3 to TRBJ2-2, with D unclear. The CDR3 runs to 14 residues. Germline CDR1 LGHNA, CDR2 YSLEER. V was clipped by 0 bases and J by 7 bases, with 9 bases between them. DNA for the CDR3: TGCGCCAGCAGCCAAGATACGAGAGGCGGGGAGCTGTTTTTT. This codes for CASSQDTRGGELFF.

The chain joins TRBV9 to TRBJ1-4; D is unresolved. This CDR3 spans 14 amino acids. V lost 4 bases and J lost 8, with 15 bases in between. Germline lookup yields CDR1 SGDLS and CDR2 YYNGEE. The CDR3 loop reads CASSPVLGREKLFF. As DNA, the CDR3 is TGTGCCAGCAGCCCGGTGTTGGGCCGGGAAAAACTGTTTTTT.